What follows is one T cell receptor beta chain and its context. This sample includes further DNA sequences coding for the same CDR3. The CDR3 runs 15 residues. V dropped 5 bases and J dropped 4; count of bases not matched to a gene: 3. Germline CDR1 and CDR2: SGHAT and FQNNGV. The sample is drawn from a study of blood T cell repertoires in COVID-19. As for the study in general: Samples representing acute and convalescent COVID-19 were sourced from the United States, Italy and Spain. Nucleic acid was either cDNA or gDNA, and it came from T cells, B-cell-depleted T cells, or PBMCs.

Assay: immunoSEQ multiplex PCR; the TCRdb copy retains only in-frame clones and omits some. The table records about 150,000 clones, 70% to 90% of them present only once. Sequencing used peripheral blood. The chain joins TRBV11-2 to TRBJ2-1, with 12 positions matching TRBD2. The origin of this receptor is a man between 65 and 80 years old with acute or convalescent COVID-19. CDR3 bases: TGTGCCAGCAGCCTAGCGGGAGGGCTTTACAATGAGCAGTTCTTC. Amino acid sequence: CASSLAGGLYNEQFF. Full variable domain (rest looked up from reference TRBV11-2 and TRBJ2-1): EAGVAQSPRYKIIEKRQSVAFWCNPISGHATLYWYQQILGQGPKLLIQFQNNGVVDDSQLPKDRFSAERLKGVDSTLKIQPAKLEDSAVYLCASSLAGGLYNEQFFGPGTRLTVL.